The 20 T cell receptor beta chains in this list originate from one sample, sequenced in a study of human T cells and chemical hapten exposure. Documented time point: patch test 3, about 24 weeks after DPC sensitization. Treatment meaning: therapeutic diphenylcyclopropenone sensitization with weekly scalp DPC. One entry per CDR3 protein results from TCRdb running MiXCR on the RACE reads. Seen here are approximately 71,000 distinct CDR3 sequences, roughly 10% observed once, and the top ten hold approximately 1.4%. This sample comprised whole blood, obtained in connection with sensitization to the hapten diphenylcyclopropenone (DPC). These receptors were taken from a woman aged 45-59 years with alopecia areata. Some clones in this sample may be carry-over from other donors' samples.

This clonotype was seen a few times. This rearrangement joins TRBV4-1 to TRBJ2-1; D not resolved. The germline V gene has CDR1 MGHRA and CDR2 YSYEKL. The CDR3 contains 12 residues. V dropped 4 bases and J dropped 8 bases, with 9 bases sitting between them. The CDR3 loop reads CASSLIGHEQFF. The CDR3 DNA sequence: TGCGCCAGCAGCCTAATAGGGCATGAGCAGTTCTTC.

This clonotype was observed many times. The V gene is TRBV12-3 or TRBV12-4, the J gene TRBJ2-1; D remains ambiguous. Trimming cost V 7 bases and J 5 bases, with 12 bases left between them. The CDR3 has 13 residues. CDR3 region: CASTKWTDNEQFF. The CDR3 bases are TGTGCCAGCACGAAATGGACGGACAATGAGCAGTTCTTC.

The table lists this clonotype with many counts. The chain employs TRBV2 and TRBJ1-6; no definite D call. Germline V lookup: CDR1 SNHLY, CDR2 FYNNEI. The V end was cut by 6 bases, the J end by 8 bases, with 8 bases between. This CDR3 has 12 amino acids. This chain's CDR3 is CASSRTDSPLHF. CDR3 DNA: TGTGCCAGCAGCCGGACCGATTCACCCCTCCACTTT.

This clonotype was seen ten or more times. The chain employs TRBV11-2 and TRBJ2-5; a possible D gene is TRBD1 (5 bases). V shed 4 bases and J shed 9 bases, with 21 bases lying between them. This CDR3 is built from 15 residues. Germline CDR1 reads SGHAT; CDR2 reads FQNNGV. The CDR3 reads CASSSRASGRWPQYF. In DNA, the CDR3 is TGTGCCAGCAGCTCCAGGGCCTCTGGCCGTTGGCCCCAGTACTTC.

Only a few counts were recorded for this clonotype. The chain couples TRBV7-2 to TRBJ2-6; weak D call: TRBD2 (5 bases). The germline V and J ends were trimmed by 7 bases and 0 bases, with 19 bases remaining between them. This CDR3 region has 18 residues. Per germline, CDR1 SGHTA and CDR2 FQGNSA. The CDR3 region has the DNA TGTGCCAGCACCTCAAGAGGGCCCTTATCCTCTGGGGCCAACGTCCTGACTTTC. This encodes CASTSRGPLSSGANVLTF.

This clonotype appeared a few times. The V gene is TRBV20-1, the J gene TRBJ1-1; 7 bases match TRBD1. Germline lookup yields CDR1 DFQATT and CDR2 SNEGSKA (reference sequence). The V gene end was trimmed by 5 bases and the J gene end by 0 bases; junction bases not matched to a gene: 3. There are 13 residues in the CDR3. The CDR3 region is CSAEGQLNTEAFF. CDR3 DNA sequence: TGCAGTGCTGAGGGACAGTTGAACACTGAAGCTTTCTTT.

The chain couples TRBV29-1 to TRBJ2-1, with D tentatively TRBD1 or TRBD2 (5 bases each). This CDR3 has 12 residues. The germline V and J ends were trimmed by 2 bases and 6 bases, with 8 bases remaining between them. Germline V lookup: CDR1 SQVTM, CDR2 ANQGSEA. CDR3 nucleotide sequence: TGCAGCGTTGAATGGGGGAGCAATGAGCAGTTCTTC. This codes for CSVEWGSNEQFF.

This clonotype has at least ten counts. This sequence joins TRBV7-9 and TRBJ1-1; no clear D gene. The CDR3 spans 13 residues. Trimming cost V 1 base and J 1 base, with 4 bases left between them. Germline CDR1 reads SEHNR; CDR2 reads FQNEAQ (reference sequence). CDR3 in amino acids: CASSLVRNTEAFF. CDR3 bases: TGTGCCAGCAGCTTAGTAAGGAACACTGAAGCTTTCTTT.

The sample holds a few counts of this clonotype. The chain is built from TRBV7-6 and TRBJ2-1; perhaps TRBD1 as D (6 bases). Germline CDR1 SGHVS, CDR2 FNYEAQ. Trimming left V 0 bases short and J 8 bases short, with 14 bases between. This CDR3 contains 15 residues. The chain's CDR3 is CASSLARTGRDEQFF. The CDR3 bases are TGTGCCAGCAGCTTAGCCCGCACAGGGCGGGATGAGCAGTTCTTC.

The CDR3 region has the DNA TGTGCCAGCTCACAGCAGGAGGGTAAAAACATTCAGTACTTC. The encoded protein is CASSQQEGKNIQYF. The chain joins TRBV18 to TRBJ2-4, with D possibly TRBD2 on 6 matching bases. CDR3 length: 14 amino acids. The V end was cut by 4 bases, the J end by 4 bases, with 11 bases between. CDR1 and CDR2 (germline): KGHSH, LQKENI.

This clonotype was seen a handful of times. In DNA, the CDR3 is TGTGCCAGCAGCTTAGGGACTAGCCGCCGCACAGATACGCAGTATTTT. Its protein is CASSLGTSRRTDTQYF. The gene calls are TRBV7-2 and TRBJ2-3; 8 positions match TRBD2. Unmatched junction bases numbered 4, after V lost 1 base and J lost 1 base. Looked up from germline, CDR1 is SGHTA and CDR2 is FQGNSA. CDR3 length: 16 amino acids.

The V and J genes are TRBV28 and TRBJ2-4; D is possibly TRBD2 (5 bases). The CDR3 has 13 residues. The V and J ends lost 4 bases and 5 bases respectively, with 9 bases between them. Per germline, CDR1 MDHEN and CDR2 SYDVKM. CDR3 region: CASSSPGENIQYF. The CDR3 nucleotides read TGTGCCAGCAGTTCCCCCGGGGAAAACATTCAGTACTTC. Full variable domain (remainder filled in from reference TRBV28 and TRBJ2-4): DVKVTQSSRYLVKRTGEKVFLECVQDMDHENMFWYRQDPGLGLRLIYFSYDVKMKEKGDIPEGYSVSREKKERFSLILESASTNQTSMYLCASSSPGENIQYFGAGTRLSVL.

There are many counts of this clonotype. V and J are TRBV12-3 or TRBV12-4 and TRBJ2-3; 12 nucleotides align to TRBD2. There are 14 residues in the CDR3. With V trimmed by 6 bases and J by 6 bases, 4 bases remained unmatched. In DNA, the CDR3 is TGTGCCAGCAGGACTAGCGGGAGTAGCGATACGCAGTATTTT. Translating gives CASRTSGSSDTQYF.

This clonotype has more than one count but fewer than ten. This rearrangement joins TRBV6-5 to TRBJ2-5; 8 nucleotides line up with TRBD1. CDR1 MNHEY and CDR2 SVGAGI come from the germline V gene. The CDR3 is 13 residues long. V trimming: 6 bases; J trimming: 3 bases; junction bases outside the gene matches: 3. DNA for the CDR3: TGTGCCAGCAGAGGGACAGGCAAAGAGACCCAGTACTTC. As protein: CASRGTGKETQYF.

This clonotype has just one count. V gene TRBV15 combines with J gene TRBJ2-1, with D unresolved. V shed 7 bases and J shed 6 bases, with 13 bases lying between them. CDR3 size: 13 residues. The germline gives CDR1 LNHNV, CDR2 YYDKDF (reference sequence). The CDR3 DNA reads as TGTGCCACCATCAAATCCCTGGGCAATGAGCAGTTCTTC. Its protein product is CATIKSLGNEQFF.

This clonotype was detected ten times or more. The gene calls are TRBV10-3 and TRBJ2-2; D is unclear. Per the germline V gene, CDR1 is ENHRY and CDR2 is SYGVKD. Between the trimmed V and J ends, which lost 4 bases and 1 base, there was a span of 7 bases. The CDR3 contains 14 residues. The CDR3 nucleotides are TGTGCCATCAGTGTGAGAGAGAACACCGGGGAGCTGTTTTTT. It specifies CAISVRENTGELFF.

Only a few counts were recorded for this clonotype. The J gene is TRBJ1-2, the V gene TRBV5-1, with 7 bases fitting TRBD1. V lost 3 bases and J lost 0; bases outside the gene matches: 5. The CDR3 loop spans 15 amino acids. Germline V gene lookup returns CDR1 SGHRS and CDR2 YFSETQ. The CDR3 sequence: CASSWVGTANYGYTF. The CDR3 nucleotides read TGCGCCAGCAGCTGGGTGGGGACAGCTAACTATGGCTACACCTTC.

This clonotype has a handful of counts. This chain links TRBV28 with TRBJ2-7; D may be TRBD1 (6 bases). Trimming removed 6 bases at V and 7 bases at J, with 10 bases between. The germline V gene has CDR1 MDHEN and CDR2 SYDVKM. The CDR3 is made up of 11 amino acids. The CDR3 region is CASSDRREQYF. CDR3 nucleotide sequence: TGTGCCAGCAGCGACAGGAGGGAGCAGTACTTC. The full variable domain, in which reference TRBV28 and TRBJ2-7 provide the parts outside the CDR3, is DVKVTQSSRYLVKRTGEKVFLECVQDMDHENMFWYRQDPGLGLRLIYFSYDVKMKEKGDIPEGYSVSREKKERFSLILESASTNQTSMYLCASSDRREQYFGPGTRLTVT.

This clonotype has a handful of counts. The chain couples TRBV28 to TRBJ2-5; TRBD1 or TRBD2 may be the D gene (6 bases each). The CDR3 totals 13 residues. Germline V lookup: CDR1 MDHEN, CDR2 SYDVKM. Trimming shortened V by 8 bases and J by 9 bases, and 19 bases separated the two germline ends. The CDR3 DNA follows: TGTGCCAGCGTCGGGGGCGACCACGCGGCCCAGTACTTC. Amino acids: CASVGGDHAAQYF.

The table lists this clonotype with many counts. V and J are TRBV12-3 or TRBV12-4 and TRBJ2-3; 8 bases fit TRBD1. This CDR3 spans 15 amino acids. V gave up 4 bases and J gave up 4 bases; unmatched junction bases: 7. CDR3 coding DNA: TGTGCCAGCAGTTCCCCGGACAGGGCAGCAGATACGCAGTATTTT. Protein: CASSSPDRAADTQYF.